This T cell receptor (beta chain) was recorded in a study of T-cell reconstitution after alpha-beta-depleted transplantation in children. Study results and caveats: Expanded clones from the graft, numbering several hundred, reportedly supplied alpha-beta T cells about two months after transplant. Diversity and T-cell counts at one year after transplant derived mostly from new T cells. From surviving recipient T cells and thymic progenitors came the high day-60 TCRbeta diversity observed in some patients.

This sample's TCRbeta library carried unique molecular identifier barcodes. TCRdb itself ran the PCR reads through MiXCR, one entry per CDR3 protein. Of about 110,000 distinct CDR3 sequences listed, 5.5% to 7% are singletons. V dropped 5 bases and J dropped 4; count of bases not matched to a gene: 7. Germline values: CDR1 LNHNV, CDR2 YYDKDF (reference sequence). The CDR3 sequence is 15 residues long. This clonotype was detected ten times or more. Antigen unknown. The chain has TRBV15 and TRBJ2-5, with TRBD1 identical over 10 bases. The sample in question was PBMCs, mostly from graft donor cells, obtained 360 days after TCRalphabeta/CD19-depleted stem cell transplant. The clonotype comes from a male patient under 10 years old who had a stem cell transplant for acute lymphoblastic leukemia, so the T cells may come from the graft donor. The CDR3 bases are TGTGCCACCAGCTTCGGGACAGGGGAAGGAGAGACCCAGTACTTC. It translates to CATSFGTGEGETQYF.